This T cell receptor (beta chain) was retrieved from a study of CD8+CD57+ T cells in acquired aplastic anemia listed by TCRdb under 2018. Describing the broader study: A mean of approximately 3 ug of DNA, ranging from about 0.2 to 27.4 ug, was extracted from sorted CD4+ and CD8+ cells. A CD8+CD57+ expansion meant a frequency higher than the mean frequency seen in healthy subjects. Overall study outcomes, separate from this receptor: Fewer than 35 CD8+ CDR3 sequences were found to be shared between patients and controls, but these sequences appeared to be highly expressed in patients and within the immunodominant clones of the patients. Between patients and healthy controls, no significant difference in CD8+ Simpson's diversity was found (P=0.060).

Reading the germline V gene gives CDR1 SGHAT and CDR2 FQNNGV. The CDR3, cysteine through phenylalanine, is 19 amino acids long. Of all the DNA, just the CDR3 is kept, 57 bases in frame from base 1. V and J are trimmed by 1 base and 2 bases, and the gene matches miss 9 bases of the junction. This clonotype came up a few times. Its specific antigen is unknown. No qualities accompany the bases; no much larger clone lies one base away. Expansion of CD8+CD57+ cells had been shown by flow cytometry in the patients chosen for sequencing. All patients had severe acquired aplastic anemia diagnosed by International Study of Aplastic Anemia and Agranulocytosis and Camitta criteria. No patient had received any therapy when blood was sampled. In this study, sorted CD4+ and CD8+ T cells from the blood of healthy subjects and of severe aplastic anemia patients had their TCR repertoires deep-sequenced. Patients were enrolled under clinicaltrials.gov protocols 00001620, 01623167, 00001397, 00071045, 00081523 and 00961064 in the USA. Ficoll-Paque density gradient centrifugation was used to isolate peripheral blood mononuclear cells. Before DNA extraction, CD4+ and CD8+ T cells were sorted by FACS or by magnetic beads.

TCR beta VDJ combination and CDR3 sequence profiling used genomic DNA as the template. TCR repertoire sequencing was run on an Illumina HiSeq 2000. In the authors' own workflow: TRBV/TRBJ rearrangement plots, CDR3 size and DJ length profiles, and Simpson's diversity index were used to evaluate the repertoires. The most abundant DNA sequence in the deep sequencing data was defined as the immunodominant clone. CDR3 amino acid sequences were screened for sharing across subjects and were compared with published repertoires and the VDJdb database. TCRdb cleaned the public reads at Q25 with fastp, built clones with MiXCR and kept in-frame beta chains. A single entry per CDR3 protein holds the most common genes and DNA from its merged rows. Here the V and J calls rest on TCRdb's processing, not on the authors' analysis. The sample table shows just over 200,000 distinct CDR3 sequences, and roughly 60% are seen once. About 60% of the sample goes to the ten largest clones.

The sample consisted of sorted CD4+, CD8+, or CD8+CD57+ T cells (not recorded which) from PBMCs. The receptor's source is a human donor with aplastic anemia. The chain is made from TRBV11-2 and TRBJ2-1; 12 junctional bases match TRBD2. Here the CDR3 is given as CASSLGPTSGGFPYNEQFF. The bases are TGTGCCAGCAGCTTAGGCCCAACTAGCGGGGGGTTTCCCTACAATGAGCAGTTCTTC.